Presented here are 12 T cell receptor beta chains from one specimen sequenced in a study of blood T cells in healthy people across ages. It was with a sample-barcoded 5' primer and a J-beta primer mix that a second PCR of about 6 to 11 cycles was run. MiXCR, applied by TCRdb to the 5' RACE reads, yields one record per CDR3 protein. This sample has approximately 1,000,000 distinct CDR3 sequences, with under 55% found just once. The specimen was blood. All receptors derive from a woman aged 55-70 years in good health.

The chain has TRBV7-8 and TRBJ1-1; D call uncertain. This CDR3 has 12 residues. Germline V CDR1 and CDR2: SGHVS, FQNEAQ. Between the trimmed V and J ends, which lost 2 bases and 5 bases, there was a span of 6 bases. CDR3 in amino acids: CASSLTRTEAFF. The CDR3 bases are TGTGCCAGCAGCTTAACGCGAACTGAAGCTTTCTTT.

This clonotype was counted only a few times. The chain carries TRBV27 and TRBJ2-7; 7 nucleotides line up with TRBD2. CDR1 is MNHEY, CDR2 SMNVEV, per germline (reference sequence). The CDR3 has 13 residues. V lost 5 bases, J lost 6 bases, and 7 bases stayed unmatched. The CDR3 DNA reads as TGTGCCAGCAGTGTCCTGACTAGCAGCGAGCAGTACTTC. Its protein product is CASSVLTSSEQYF.

The gene calls are TRBV2 and TRBJ2-1; D could derive from TRBD1 or TRBD2 (5 bases each). Germline lookup yields CDR1 SNHLY and CDR2 FYNNEI. Trimming took off 4 bases at V and 10 bases at J, with 14 bases between the two ends. The CDR3 is 13 amino acids. The CDR3 sequence is CASSAPGRGEQFF. The DNA of the CDR3 is TGTGCCAGCAGTGCGCCGGGACGCGGGGAGCAGTTCTTC.

The gene calls are TRBV7-3 and TRBJ2-1, with D possibly matching TRBD2 (5 bases). The germline gives CDR1 SGHTA, CDR2 FQGTGA. The V gene lost 4 bases and the J gene lost 9 bases, with 13 bases spanning the gap. The CDR3 consists of 13 residues. Here the CDR3 DNA reads TGTGCCAGCAGCTCAACTAGAATTGGTGAGCAGTTCTTC. Translated: CASSSTRIGEQFF. Full variable domain (rest looked up from reference TRBV7-3 and TRBJ2-1): GAGVSQTPSNKVTEKGKYVELRCDPISGHTALYWYRQSLGQGPEFLIYFQGTGAADDSGLPNDRFFAVRPEGSVSTLKIQRTERGDSAVYLCASSSTRIGEQFFGPGTRLTVL.

This clonotype was counted only a few times. This CDR3 reads CASISVGLAGGIGTDTQYF. The CDR3 nucleotides are TGTGCCAGCATATCCGTGGGACTAGCGGGAGGAATCGGCACAGATACGCAGTATTTT. This rearrangement joins TRBV7-2 to TRBJ2-3, with 15 positions matching TRBD2. The CDR3 spans 19 residues. CDR1 is SGHTA and CDR2 is FQGNSA in the germline V gene. Trimming removed 7 bases from V and 1 base from J; junction bases left unmatched: 12.

This clonotype was counted many times. The chain links TRBV12-3 or TRBV12-4 to TRBJ2-7, with 7 positions matching TRBD1. The CDR3 is made up of 13 amino acids. Trimming removed 3 bases from V and 2 bases from J; junction bases left unmatched: 1. CDR3: CASSFGQAYEQYF. In DNA, the CDR3 is TGTGCCAGCAGTTTTGGACAGGCCTACGAGCAGTACTTC.

This clonotype has a single count. The V call is TRBV27, the J call TRBJ2-3, with TRBD2 matching 8 bases. V gave up 2 bases and J gave up 2 bases; unmatched junction bases: 9. This CDR3 is built from 17 residues. Germline lookup yields CDR1 MNHEY and CDR2 SMNVEV (reference sequence). The CDR3 is CASSLNQLAVSTDTQYF. CDR3 DNA: TGTGCCAGCAGTTTAAATCAACTAGCGGTCTCCACAGATACGCAGTATTTT.

This clonotype has a single count. The chain couples TRBV5-1 to TRBJ1-1; TRBD1 aligns across 7 bases. CDR3 length: 13 residues. CDR1 is SGHRS, CDR2 YFSETQ, per germline. J was trimmed by 7 bases and V by 4 bases; bases with no gene match: 7. For the CDR3, the DNA is TGCGCCAGCAGCACCACAGGGGCCATTGAAGCTTTCTTT. This encodes CASSTTGAIEAFF.

This chain joins TRBV9 and TRBJ1-1, with 8 nucleotides matching TRBD1. After removal of 4 bases from V and 1 base from J, the junction contained 9 bases not matched to a gene. The CDR3 consists of 16 residues. Germline assignment: CDR1 SGDLS and CDR2 YYNGEE. Written as DNA, the CDR3 is TGTGCCAGCAGCCCTGGTCCCGGGACAGGGAACACTGAAGCTTTCTTT. It translates to CASSPGPGTGNTEAFF.

The chain is built from TRBV5-5 and TRBJ1-1; TRBD1 agrees at 7 bases. Germline CDR1 and CDR2: SGHKS and YYEKEE (reference sequence). This CDR3 has 15 amino acids. The ends lost 2 bases at V and 0 bases at J; junction bases unmatched: 4. The CDR3 DNA sequence: TGTGCCAGCAGCTTAACAGGGGAATTGAACACTGAAGCTTTCTTT. It specifies CASSLTGELNTEAFF.

The rearrangement joins TRBV7-6 to TRBJ2-2; 14 bases fit TRBD2. CDR1 is SGHVS, CDR2 FNYEAQ, per germline. The CDR3 is 19 residues long. Trimming took 5 bases from V and 5 from J; bases not matched to a gene: 13. The CDR3 loop is CASSLGTSGSHRKTGELFF. The CDR3 DNA reads as TGTGCCAGCAGCCTCGGGACTAGCGGGAGCCACCGAAAGACCGGGGAGCTGTTTTTT.

This rearrangement joins TRBV14 to TRBJ2-3; tentatively, D is TRBD1 (6 bases). V lost 4 bases to trimming and J lost 4 bases, with 21 bases between them. The CDR3 runs to 17 residues. In germline, CDR1 is SGHDN, CDR2 FVKESK. This chain's CDR3 is CASSRPLGRGGADTQYF. CDR3 nucleotide sequence: TGTGCCAGCAGCCGGCCCCTTGGCAGGGGTGGCGCAGATACGCAGTATTTT.